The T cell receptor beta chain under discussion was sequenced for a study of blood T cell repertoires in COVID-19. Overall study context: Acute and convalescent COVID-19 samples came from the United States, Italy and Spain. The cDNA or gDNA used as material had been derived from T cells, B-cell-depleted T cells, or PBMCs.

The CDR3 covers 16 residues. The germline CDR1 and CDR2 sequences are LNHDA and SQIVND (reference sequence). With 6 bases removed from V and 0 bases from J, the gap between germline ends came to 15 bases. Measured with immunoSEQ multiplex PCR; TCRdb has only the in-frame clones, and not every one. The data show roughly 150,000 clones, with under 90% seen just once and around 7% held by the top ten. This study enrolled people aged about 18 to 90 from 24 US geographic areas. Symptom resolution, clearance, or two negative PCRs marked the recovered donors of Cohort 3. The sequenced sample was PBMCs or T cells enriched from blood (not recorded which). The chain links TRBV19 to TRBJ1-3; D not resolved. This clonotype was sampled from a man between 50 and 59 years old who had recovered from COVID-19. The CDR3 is CASSGAGFPSGNTIYF. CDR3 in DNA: TGTGCCAGTAGCGGTGCAGGATTTCCCTCTGGAAACACCATATATTTT.